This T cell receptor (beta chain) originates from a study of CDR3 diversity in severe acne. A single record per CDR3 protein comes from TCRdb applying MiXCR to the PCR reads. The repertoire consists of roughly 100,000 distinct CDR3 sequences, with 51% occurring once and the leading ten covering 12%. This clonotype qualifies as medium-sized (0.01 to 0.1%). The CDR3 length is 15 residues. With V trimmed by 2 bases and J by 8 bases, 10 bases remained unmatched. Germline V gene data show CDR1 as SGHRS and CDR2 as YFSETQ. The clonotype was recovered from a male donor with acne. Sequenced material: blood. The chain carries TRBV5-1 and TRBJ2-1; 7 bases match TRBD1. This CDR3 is CASSLARQGGDEQFF. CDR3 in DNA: TGCGCCAGCAGCTTAGCGAGACAGGGTGGGGATGAGCAGTTCTTC.